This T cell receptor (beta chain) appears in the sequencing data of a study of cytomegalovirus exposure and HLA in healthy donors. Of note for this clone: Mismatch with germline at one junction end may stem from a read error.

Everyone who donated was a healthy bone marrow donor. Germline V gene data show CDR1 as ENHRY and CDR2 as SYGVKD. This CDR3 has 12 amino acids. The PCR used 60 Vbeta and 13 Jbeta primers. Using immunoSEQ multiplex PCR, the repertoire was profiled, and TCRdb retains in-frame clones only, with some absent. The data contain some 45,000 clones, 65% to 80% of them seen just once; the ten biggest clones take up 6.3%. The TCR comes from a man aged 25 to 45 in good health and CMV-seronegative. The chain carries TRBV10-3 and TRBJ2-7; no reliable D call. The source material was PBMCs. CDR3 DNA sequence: TGTGCCATCAGTGAGACAAACTACAAGCAGTACTTC. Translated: CAISETNYKQYF.